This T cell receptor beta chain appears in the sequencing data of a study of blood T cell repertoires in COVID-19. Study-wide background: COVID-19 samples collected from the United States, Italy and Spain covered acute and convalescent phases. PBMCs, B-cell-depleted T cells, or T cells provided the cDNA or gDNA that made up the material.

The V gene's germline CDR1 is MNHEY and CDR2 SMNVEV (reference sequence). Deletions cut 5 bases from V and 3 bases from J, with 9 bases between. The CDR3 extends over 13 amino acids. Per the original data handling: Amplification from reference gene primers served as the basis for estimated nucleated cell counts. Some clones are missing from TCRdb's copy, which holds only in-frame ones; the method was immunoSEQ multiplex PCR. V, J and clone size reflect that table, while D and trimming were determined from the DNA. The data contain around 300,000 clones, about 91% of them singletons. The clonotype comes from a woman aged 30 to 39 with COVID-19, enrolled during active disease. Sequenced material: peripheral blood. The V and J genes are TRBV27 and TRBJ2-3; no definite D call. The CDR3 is CASSPKETDTQYF. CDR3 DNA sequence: TGTGCCAGCAGTCCAAAAGAGACAGATACGCAGTATTTT.